A single sample gave rise to the 32 T cell receptor beta chains below, sequenced in a study of graft-versus-host responses after intestinal transplantation. The authors seeded some 200,000 CFSE-labeled responder cells together with some 200,000 irradiated stimulator cells tagged with violet dye. Profiled with immunoSEQ multiplex PCR; TCRdb holds only in-frame clones, not every one. This table has 5,500 to 6,000 clones, around a third appearing once. The specimen was alloreactive CD8+ T cells from a mixed lymphocyte reaction culture, collected before intestinal transplant. Subset of the sample: CFSE-low proliferating T cells sorted from roughly six-day pre-transplant mixed lymphocyte reaction (GvH or HvG direction). The receptor source for this set is a human patient who received an intestinal transplant.

The chain is built from TRBV7-2 and TRBJ2-5; 12 nucleotides line up with TRBD1. V dropped 3 bases and J dropped 4; count of bases not matched to a gene: 9. Germline values: CDR1 SGHTA, CDR2 FQGNSA. The CDR3 totals 17 residues. The CDR3 is CASSLGTGGWRAETQYF. The CDR3 coding sequence is TGTGCCAGCAGCTTGGGGACAGGGGGCTGGAGGGCAGAGACCCAGTACTTC.

In its sample, this clone is medium-sized (0.01 to 0.1%). The chain is built from TRBV4-2 and TRBJ1-2; TRBD1 aligns across 10 bases. Germline values: CDR1 LGHNA, CDR2 YNFKEQ. V lost 4 bases and J lost 6; bases outside the gene matches: 8. The CDR3 length is 15 residues. This CDR3 is CASSLDPGQGNGYTF. In DNA, the CDR3 is TGTGCCAGCAGCCTTGACCCGGGACAGGGGAATGGCTACACCTTC.

The chain uses TRBV11-2 and TRBJ2-3, with 11 bases aligning to TRBD2. CDR3 length equals 15 residues. The ends lost 6 bases at V and 6 bases at J; junction bases unmatched: 8. CDR1 is SGHAT and CDR2 is FQNNGV in the germline V gene. The CDR3 DNA reads TGTGCCAGCAGTCAACTAGCGGGAGTGGGGGATACGCAGTATTTT. This sequence encodes CASSQLAGVGDTQYF.

The chain is built from TRBV6-5 and TRBJ2-1; 7 bases line up with TRBD2. CDR1 MNHEY and CDR2 SVGAGI come from the germline V gene. V lost 4 bases and J lost 3; bases outside the gene matches: 6. The CDR3 loop spans 15 amino acids. CDR3 DNA: TGTGCCAGCAGTTCCGGGACTACAAACTACAATGAGCAGTTCTTC. It yields the protein CASSSGTTNYNEQFF.

The J gene is TRBJ2-7, the V gene TRBV4-1, with no clear D. The germline gives CDR1 MGHRA, CDR2 YSYEKL. With 0 bases removed from V and 4 bases from J, the gap between germline ends came to 7 bases. The CDR3 totals 13 residues. The CDR3 region has the DNA TGCGCCAGCAGCCAAGACCCGTATTACGAGCAGTACTTC. Translation: CASSQDPYYEQYF.

This clone is labeled medium-sized. The chain carries TRBV7-9 and TRBJ2-1; D is uncertain. The CDR3 is 14 amino acids. CDR1 and CDR2 (germline): SEHNR, FQNEAQ (reference sequence). V dropped 4 bases and J dropped 4 bases, with 11 bases sitting between them. The CDR3 region has the DNA TGTGCCAGCAGCTCATCCCCGGGTTACAATGAGCAGTTCTTC. This sequence encodes CASSSSPGYNEQFF.

A few counts support this clone. This chain uses TRBV11-2 with TRBJ2-1; TRBD2 is a possible D gene (6 bases). Trimming cost V 5 bases and J 0 bases, with 11 bases left between them. This CDR3 has 15 residues. Looked up from germline, CDR1 is SGHAT and CDR2 is FQNNGV. The CDR3 bases are TGTGCCAGCAGCCATCCCGGGGGCTCCTACAATGAGCAGTTCTTC. Translating gives CASSHPGGSYNEQFF.

This rearrangement joins TRBV18 to TRBJ1-6; 7 bases agree with TRBD1. V lost 5 bases and J lost 8; bases outside the gene matches: 12. CDR3 length: 16 residues. The germline CDR1 and CDR2 sequences are KGHSH and LQKENI. The CDR3 loop is CASSSRHRGPHSPLHF. The CDR3 bases are TGTGCCAGCTCATCCCGCCACAGGGGTCCCCATTCACCCCTCCACTTT.

This clone has only a few counts. V gene TRBV19 combines with J gene TRBJ2-1, with D possibly being TRBD1 (6 bases). With 2 bases removed from V and 5 bases from J, the gap between germline ends came to 13 bases. CDR1 and CDR2 (germline): LNHDA, SQIVND (reference sequence). This CDR3 is 15 amino acids long. CDR3 nucleotide sequence: TGTGCCAGTAGTATATCTTGCAGGGGCCACAATGAGCAGTTCTTC. This codes for CASSISCRGHNEQFF.

The chain employs TRBV6-6 and TRBJ2-1, with 7 bases matching TRBD1. V trimming: 5 bases; J trimming: 10 bases; junction bases outside the gene matches: 11. CDR3 length equals 14 residues. Germline V gene sequence: CDR1 MNHNY, CDR2 SVGAGI (reference sequence). The CDR3 coding sequence is TGTGCCAGCAGTCCGACAGGGCCTCACTACGAGCAGTTCTTC. Translating it yields CASSPTGPHYEQFF.

This clone was seen a handful of times. The chain carries TRBV6-5 and TRBJ2-7; 10 nucleotides align to TRBD2. CDR3 size: 16 residues. V was clipped by 2 bases and J by 5 bases; unmatched bases: 9. Germline lookup yields CDR1 MNHEY and CDR2 SVGAGI. Here the CDR3 reads CASSYLPSGRDNEQYF. The CDR3 region has the DNA TGTGCCAGCAGTTACCTCCCCAGCGGGAGGGACAACGAGCAGTACTTC.

The chain joins TRBV7-9 to TRBJ2-5, with D unclear. The CDR3 sequence is 14 residues long. V gave up 1 base and J gave up 5 bases, with 11 bases separating them. Germline V gene lookup returns CDR1 SEHNR and CDR2 FQNEAQ (reference sequence). The CDR3, as DNA: TGTGCCAGCAGCTTAGGGCGAGGTATTGAGACCCAGTACTTC. Translated, it gives CASSLGRGIETQYF.

The chain recombines TRBV6-6 with TRBJ2-1; 8 nucleotides line up with TRBD2. In germline, CDR1 is MNHNY, CDR2 SVGAGI (reference sequence). J gave up 14 bases and V 6 bases, and 12 bases lay outside the gene matches. The CDR3 is 13 residues long. CDR3 bases: TGTGCCAGCAGACCCCGGGGGGGCCTGCACGAGTTCTTC. Translation: CASRPRGGLHEFF.

V is TRBV7-2 and J is TRBJ2-1; weak D call: TRBD1 (5 bases). The V end lost 5 bases, the J end lost 0 bases, and 17 bases lay between the germline ends. CDR1 is SGHTA, CDR2 FQGNSA, per germline. The CDR3 is 17 amino acids. The CDR3 loop reads CASSLDVRAYSYNEQFF. CDR3 DNA sequence: TGTGCCAGCAGCCTCGACGTCAGGGCATACTCCTACAATGAGCAGTTCTTC.

This clone turned up a few times. The V call is TRBV5-1, the J call TRBJ1-1; 7 nucleotides match TRBD1. V shed 4 bases, J shed 6 bases, and the junction held 3 bases outside the gene matches. Looked up from germline, CDR1 is SGHRS and CDR2 is YFSETQ. The CDR3 covers 12 residues. The chain's CDR3 is CASSPRGAEAFF. The CDR3 bases are TGCGCCAGCAGCCCCAGGGGGGCTGAAGCTTTCTTT.

This chain joins TRBV7-6 and TRBJ1-5; D gene ambiguous. V lost 2 bases and J 7 bases, leaving 9 bases between the germline ends. Germline values: CDR1 SGHVS, CDR2 FNYEAQ. The CDR3 extends over 13 amino acids. This chain's CDR3 is CASSLLGSQPQHF. The CDR3 bases are TGTGCCAGCAGCTTATTAGGGAGCCAGCCCCAGCATTTT.

The CDR3 coding sequence is TGTGCCAGCAGTTTGTTGGGGGGAGCCTACGAGCAGTACTTC. This translates into CASSLLGGAYEQYF. The V gene is TRBV27, the J gene TRBJ2-7, with D possibly TRBD2 on 6 matching bases. V was pared by 3 bases and J by 2 bases, with 11 bases between. This CDR3 region has 14 residues. Germline-derived CDR1 and CDR2 are MNHEY and SMNVEV (reference sequence).

This clone was detected many times. V gene TRBV19 combines with J gene TRBJ2-6; possible D gene TRBD2, 5 bases. V dropped 7 bases and J dropped 4 bases, with 17 bases sitting between them. Per germline, CDR1 LNHDA and CDR2 SQIVND (reference sequence). The CDR3 contains 16 residues. The CDR3 DNA reads TGTGCCAGTATTCCCGGACGGGGTAACGGGGCCAACGTCCTGACTTTC. Translation: CASIPGRGNGANVLTF. The complete variable domain, with remaining parts taken from reference TRBV19 and TRBJ2-6, reads DGGITQSPKYLFRKEGQNVTLSCEQNLNHDAMYWYRQDPGQGLRLIYYSQIVNDFQKGDIAEGYSVSREKKESFPLTVTSAQKNPTAFYLCASIPGRGNGANVLTFGAGSRLTVL.

This clone was observed a handful of times. V usage is TRBV7-9 and J usage is TRBJ2-2, with D hard to call. Looked up from germline, CDR1 is SEHNR and CDR2 is FQNEAQ (reference sequence). This CDR3 has 15 residues. Trimming removed 1 base from V and 3 bases from J, with 9 bases in between. This CDR3 reads CASSLVAQDTGELFF. As DNA, the CDR3 is TGTGCCAGCAGCTTAGTGGCGCAGGACACCGGGGAGCTGTTTTTT.

Notes on this clone: With only one base between it and a far larger clone, this is likely a read error. This chain uses TRBV4-2 with TRBJ1-5; no clear D. V lost 3 bases to trimming and J lost 0 bases, with 12 bases between them. The CDR3 sequence is 16 residues long. The germline V gene has CDR1 LGHNA and CDR2 YNFKEQ. The DNA of the CDR3 is TGTGCCAGCAGCCAGGAGCCGGGATTTAGCAATCAGCCCCAGCATTTT. Protein product: CASSQEPGFSNQPQHF.

This clone was detected a few times. The chain is built from TRBV28 and TRBJ2-1, with 9 bases identical to TRBD1. V lost 5 bases and J lost 3; bases outside the gene matches: 8. The CDR3 is 16 residues long. Germline V gene data show CDR1 as MDHEN and CDR2 as SYDVKM. CDR3 sequence (DNA): TGTGCCAGCAGTGGGGGGTGGGACAGGGACTACAATGAGCAGTTCTTC. Encoded protein: CASSGGWDRDYNEQFF.

In this sample, this clone turned up a few times. The V call is TRBV19, the J call TRBJ2-2; 9 nucleotides match TRBD2. This CDR3 spans 15 amino acids. V shed 3 bases, J shed 6 bases, and the junction held 5 bases outside the gene matches. The V gene's germline CDR1 is LNHDA and CDR2 SQIVND (reference sequence). In DNA form, the CDR3 reads TGTGCCAGTAGTATTGGTAGCGGGAGAGCCGGGGAGCTGTTTTTT. As protein: CASSIGSGRAGELFF.

This clone was seen more than once but under ten times. This chain connects TRBV5-6 to TRBJ2-3; no clear D gene. This CDR3 comprises 14 residues. V lost 2 bases and J 0 bases, leaving 7 bases between the germline ends. Per germline, CDR1 SGHDT and CDR2 YYEEEE. The chain's CDR3 is CASSFFLSTDTQYF. CDR3 DNA sequence: TGTGCCAGCAGCTTTTTCCTTAGCACAGATACGCAGTATTTT.

The CDR3 protein is CASSLSQDYEQYF. The CDR3 DNA reads as TGTGCCAGCAGCTTAAGTCAGGACTACGAGCAGTACTTC. The chain joins TRBV11-2 to TRBJ2-7; D is undetermined. V was trimmed by 2 bases and J by 3 bases, leaving 8 bases between them. The CDR3 loop spans 13 amino acids. Germline V gene sequence: CDR1 SGHAT, CDR2 FQNNGV.

This chain connects TRBV5-6 to TRBJ2-5; D not resolved. V was shortened by 2 bases and J by 3 bases, with 2 bases between the two germline ends. The V gene's germline CDR1 is SGHDT and CDR2 YYEEEE. The CDR3 extends over 11 amino acids. CDR3 protein: CASSFKETQYF. CDR3 coding DNA: TGTGCCAGCAGCTTTAAAGAGACCCAGTACTTC.

This clone occurred a few times. The chain uses TRBV6-5 and TRBJ2-1, with D perhaps matching TRBD1 (6 bases). This CDR3 is 14 amino acids long. The V gene lost 9 bases and the J gene lost 4 bases, with 16 bases spanning the gap. The V gene's germline CDR1 is MNHEY and CDR2 SVGAGI. CDR3 bases: TGTGCCAGTCGTTCCGTGGACAGTTACAATGAGCAGTTCTTC. Translating it yields CASRSVDSYNEQFF.

By sample fraction, this clone is medium-sized. V is TRBV28 and J is TRBJ1-2; 7 positions match TRBD1. Germline V gene data show CDR1 as MDHEN and CDR2 as SYDVKM. Trimming at V came to 6 bases and at J to 8 bases, leaving 9 bases not matched to a gene. The length of the CDR3 is 13 residues. The CDR3, as DNA: TGTGCCAGCAGCAGGGACAGTTGGGAGGGCTACACCTTC. Translated, it gives CASSRDSWEGYTF.

V gene TRBV19 combines with J gene TRBJ1-5; TRBD1 is a possible D gene (6 bases). There are 14 residues in the CDR3. Germline assignment: CDR1 LNHDA and CDR2 SQIVND (reference sequence). V dropped 5 bases and J dropped 11 bases, with 19 bases sitting between them. Here the CDR3 reads CASSPRGGRKAQHF. CDR3 bases: TGTGCCAGTAGTCCCCGGGGGGGGCGAAAAGCCCAGCATTTT.

This clone was seen more than once but under ten times. The chain couples TRBV19 to TRBJ2-1; 13 positions agree with TRBD2. The germline gives CDR1 LNHDA, CDR2 SQIVND (reference sequence). The CDR3 has 15 residues. V shed 4 bases, J shed 7 bases, and the junction held 4 bases outside the gene matches. CDR3: CASSRTSGSLNEQFF. Written as DNA, the CDR3 is TGTGCCAGTAGTAGGACTAGCGGGAGTTTGAATGAGCAGTTCTTC.

This chain links TRBV28 with TRBJ2-1, with 7 bases matching TRBD1. CDR3 length equals 17 residues. V lost 5 bases and J lost 2; bases outside the gene matches: 12. The V gene's germline CDR1 is MDHEN and CDR2 SYDVKM. CDR3: CASSRVLGTVTYNEQFF. The CDR3 nucleotides are TGTGCCAGCAGTCGGGTTTTGGGGACAGTTACCTACAATGAGCAGTTCTTC.

V usage is TRBV30 and J usage is TRBJ2-7, with unresolved D. This CDR3 has 13 amino acids. The V end was cut by 3 bases, the J end by 5 bases, with 14 bases between. Per the germline V gene, CDR1 is GTSNPN and CDR2 is SVGIG (reference sequence). DNA of the CDR3: TGTGCCTGGAGCACAACGGGTGTCGACGAGCAGTACTTC. Protein product: CAWSTTGVDEQYF.

This clone was found a few times. The CDR3 is CASSWAGGYEQYF. In nucleotides, the CDR3 is TGTGCCAGCAGTTGGGCAGGGGGGTACGAGCAGTACTTC. The chain employs TRBV6-5 and TRBJ2-7, with D perhaps matching TRBD1 (7 bases). Germline lookup yields CDR1 MNHEY and CDR2 SVGAGI. The germline V and J ends were trimmed by 4 bases and 4 bases, with 11 bases remaining between them. CDR3 length equals 13 residues.